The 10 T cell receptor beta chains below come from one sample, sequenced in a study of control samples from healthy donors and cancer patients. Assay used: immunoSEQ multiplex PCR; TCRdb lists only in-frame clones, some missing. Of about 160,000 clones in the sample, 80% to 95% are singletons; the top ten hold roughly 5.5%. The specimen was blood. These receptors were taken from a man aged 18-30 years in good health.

The CDR3 protein is CASSLYGQGDIQYF. CDR3 bases: TGTGCCAGCAGCTTATACGGGCAGGGGGACATTCAGTACTTC. V gene TRBV7-8 combines with J gene TRBJ2-4, with 7 bases fitting TRBD1. This CDR3 contains 14 residues. V was clipped by 2 bases and J by 8 bases; unmatched bases: 6. Looked up from germline, CDR1 is SGHVS and CDR2 is FQNEAQ. Supplemented by reference TRBV7-8 and TRBJ2-4, the full variable domain reads GAGVSQSPRYKVAKRGQDVALRCDPISGHVSLFWYQQALGQGPEFLTYFQNEAQLDKSGLPSDRFFAERPEGSVSTLKIQRTQQEDSAVYLCASSLYGQGDIQYFGAGTRLSVL.

The CDR3 DNA sequence: TGTGCCAGCAGCCTGGAGCCACCGAATTCACCCCTCCACTTT. Residues: CASSLEPPNSPLHF. The chain joins TRBV3-1 (or the pseudogene TRBV3-2) to TRBJ1-6; D ambiguous. CDR1 and CDR2 from the germline V gene are LGHDT and YNNKEL (reference sequence). V was pared by 4 bases and J by 7 bases, with 11 bases between. The CDR3 is 14 residues long.

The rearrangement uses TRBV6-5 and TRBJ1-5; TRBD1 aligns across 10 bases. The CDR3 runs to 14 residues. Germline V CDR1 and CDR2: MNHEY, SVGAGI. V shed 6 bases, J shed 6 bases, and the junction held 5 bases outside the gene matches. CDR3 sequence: CASRETGGVQPQHF. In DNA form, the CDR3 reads TGTGCCAGCAGAGAGACAGGGGGCGTTCAGCCCCAGCATTTT.

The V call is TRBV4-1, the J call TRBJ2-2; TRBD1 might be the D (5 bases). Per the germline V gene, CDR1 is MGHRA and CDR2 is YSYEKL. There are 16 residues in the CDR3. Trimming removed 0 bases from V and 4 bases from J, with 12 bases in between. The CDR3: CASSQDWQGGTGELFF. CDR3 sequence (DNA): TGCGCCAGCAGCCAAGACTGGCAGGGCGGCACCGGGGAGCTGTTTTTT.

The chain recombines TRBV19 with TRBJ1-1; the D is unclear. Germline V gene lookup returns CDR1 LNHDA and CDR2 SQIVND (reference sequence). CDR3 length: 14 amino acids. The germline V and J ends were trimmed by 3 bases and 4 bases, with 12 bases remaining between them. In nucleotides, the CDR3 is TGTGCCAGTAGTATCGGAGTCGGAAGCACTGAAGCTTTCTTT. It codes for CASSIGVGSTEAFF. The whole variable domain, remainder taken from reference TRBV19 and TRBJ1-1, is DGGITQSPKYLFRKEGQNVTLSCEQNLNHDAMYWYRQDPGQGLRLIYYSQIVNDFQKGDIAEGYSVSREKKESFPLTVTSAQKNPTAFYLCASSIGVGSTEAFFGQGTRLTVV.

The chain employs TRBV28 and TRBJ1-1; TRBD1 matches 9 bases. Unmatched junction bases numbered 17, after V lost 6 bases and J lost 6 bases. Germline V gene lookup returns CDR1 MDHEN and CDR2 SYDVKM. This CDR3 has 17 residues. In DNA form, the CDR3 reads TGTGCCAGCAGGCTTCTATCATGGGGGACAGGGAGGGCTGAAGCTTTCTTT. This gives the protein CASRLLSWGTGRAEAFF.

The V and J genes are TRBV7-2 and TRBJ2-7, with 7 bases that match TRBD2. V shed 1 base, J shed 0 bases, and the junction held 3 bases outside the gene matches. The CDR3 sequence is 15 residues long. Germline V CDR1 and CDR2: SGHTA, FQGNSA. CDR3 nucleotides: TGTGCCAGCAGCTTAGAGGGCGGGAGCTCCTACGAGCAGTACTTC. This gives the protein CASSLEGGSSYEQYF.

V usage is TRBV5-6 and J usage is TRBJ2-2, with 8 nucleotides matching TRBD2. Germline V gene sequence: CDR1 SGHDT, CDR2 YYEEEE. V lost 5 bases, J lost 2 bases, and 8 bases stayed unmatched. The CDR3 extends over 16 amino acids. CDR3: CASRIWRGVNTGELFF. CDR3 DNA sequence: TGTGCCAGCAGGATATGGCGGGGGGTCAACACCGGGGAGCTGTTTTTT.

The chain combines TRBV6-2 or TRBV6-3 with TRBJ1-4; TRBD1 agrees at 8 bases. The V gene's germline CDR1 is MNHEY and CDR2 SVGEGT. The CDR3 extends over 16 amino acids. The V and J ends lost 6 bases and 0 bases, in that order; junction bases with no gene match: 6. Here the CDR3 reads CASRPDRGATNEKLFF. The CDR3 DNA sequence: TGTGCCAGCAGACCTGACAGGGGAGCAACTAATGAAAAACTGTTTTTT.

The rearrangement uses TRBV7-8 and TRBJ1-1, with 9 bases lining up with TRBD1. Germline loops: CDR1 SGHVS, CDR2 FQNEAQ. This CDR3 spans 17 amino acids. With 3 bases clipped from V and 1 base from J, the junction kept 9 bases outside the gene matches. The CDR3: CASSFTLDRGANTEAFF. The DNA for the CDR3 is TGTGCCAGCAGCTTTACACTGGACAGGGGCGCGAACACTGAAGCTTTCTTT.